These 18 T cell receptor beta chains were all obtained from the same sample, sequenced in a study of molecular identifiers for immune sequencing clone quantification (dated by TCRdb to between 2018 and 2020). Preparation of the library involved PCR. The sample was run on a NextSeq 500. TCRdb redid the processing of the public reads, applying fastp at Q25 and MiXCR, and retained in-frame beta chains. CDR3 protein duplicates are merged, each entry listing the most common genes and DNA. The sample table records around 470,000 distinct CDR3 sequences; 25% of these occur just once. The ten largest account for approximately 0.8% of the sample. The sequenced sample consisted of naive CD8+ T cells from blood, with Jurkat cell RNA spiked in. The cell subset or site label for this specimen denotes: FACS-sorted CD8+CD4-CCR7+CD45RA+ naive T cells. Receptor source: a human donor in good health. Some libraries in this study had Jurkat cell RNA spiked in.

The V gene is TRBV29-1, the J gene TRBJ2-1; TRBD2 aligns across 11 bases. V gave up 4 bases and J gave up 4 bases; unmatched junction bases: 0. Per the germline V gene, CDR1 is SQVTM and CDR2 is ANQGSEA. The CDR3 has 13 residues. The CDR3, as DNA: TGCAGCGTTGGACTAGCGGGGTACAATGAGCAGTTCTTC. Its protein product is CSVGLAGYNEQFF.

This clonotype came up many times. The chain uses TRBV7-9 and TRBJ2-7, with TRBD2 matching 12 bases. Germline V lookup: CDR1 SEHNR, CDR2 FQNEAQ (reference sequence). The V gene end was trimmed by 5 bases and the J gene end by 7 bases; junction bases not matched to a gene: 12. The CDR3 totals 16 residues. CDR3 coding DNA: TGTGCCAGCAGCCGAGGACTAGCGGGAACCTTTGGGGAGCAGTACTTC. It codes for CASSRGLAGTFGEQYF.

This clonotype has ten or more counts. CDR3 bases: TGTGCCAGCAGCTTAGAGGGGAAGCCCCAGCATTTT. It codes for CASSLEGKPQHF. The chain links TRBV13 to TRBJ1-5, with TRBD1 as a possible D gene (5 bases). Looked up from germline, CDR1 is PRHDT and CDR2 is FYEKMQ (reference sequence). Trimming stripped 1 base from V and 8 bases from J, with 6 bases between. The CDR3 length is 12 residues.

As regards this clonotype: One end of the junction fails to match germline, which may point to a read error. DNA for the CDR3: TGTGCCAGTAGTATTCGGGGTAGCACAGCTACGCAGTATTTT. Protein product: CASSIRGSTATQYF. The V gene is TRBV19, the J gene TRBJ2-3; possible D gene TRBD2, 5 bases. Germline V CDR1 and CDR2: LNHDA, SQIVND (reference sequence). The CDR3 consists of 14 residues.

In DNA form, the CDR3 reads TGTGCCAGCGGTAGGCTAGCGGGAGGGGACGAGCAGTACTTC. Encoded protein: CASGRLAGGDEQYF. The chain has TRBV2 and TRBJ2-7, with 12 bases identical to TRBD2. The CDR3 length is 14 residues. Trimming cost V 8 bases and J 5 bases; bases outside gene matches: 7. From germline, CDR1 is SNHLY and CDR2 FYNNEI.

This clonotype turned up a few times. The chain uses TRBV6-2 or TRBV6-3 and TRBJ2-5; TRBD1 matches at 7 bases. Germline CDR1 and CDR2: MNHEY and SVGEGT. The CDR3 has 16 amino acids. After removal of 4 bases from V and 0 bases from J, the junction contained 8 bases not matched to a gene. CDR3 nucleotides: TGTGCCAGCAGTTCTCCCTTTGACAGGGACCAAGAGACCCAGTACTTC. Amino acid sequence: CASSSPFDRDQETQYF.

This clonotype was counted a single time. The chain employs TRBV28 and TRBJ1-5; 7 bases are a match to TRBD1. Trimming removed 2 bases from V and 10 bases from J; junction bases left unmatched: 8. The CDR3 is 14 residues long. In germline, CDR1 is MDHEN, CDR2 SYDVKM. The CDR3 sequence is CASSLQGWTGPQHF. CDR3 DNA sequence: TGTGCCAGCAGTTTACAGGGTTGGACAGGACCCCAGCATTTT.

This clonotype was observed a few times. The CDR3: CASRGLAGENYEQYF. The CDR3 nucleotides read TGTGCCAGTAGGGGACTAGCGGGGGAGAACTACGAGCAGTACTTC. The V gene is TRBV19, the J gene TRBJ2-7; 14 bases line up with TRBD2. Germline V CDR1 and CDR2: LNHDA, SQIVND (reference sequence). CDR3 length: 15 residues. The J segment lost 3 bases and the V segment lost 6 bases, leaving 4 bases of the junction unmatched. Based on the CDR3 plus reference TRBV19 and TRBJ2-7, the full variable domain is DGGITQSPKYLFRKEGQNVTLSCEQNLNHDAMYWYRQDPGQGLRLIYYSQIVNDFQKGDIAEGYSVSREKKESFPLTVTSAQKNPTAFYLCASRGLAGENYEQYFGPGTRLTVT.

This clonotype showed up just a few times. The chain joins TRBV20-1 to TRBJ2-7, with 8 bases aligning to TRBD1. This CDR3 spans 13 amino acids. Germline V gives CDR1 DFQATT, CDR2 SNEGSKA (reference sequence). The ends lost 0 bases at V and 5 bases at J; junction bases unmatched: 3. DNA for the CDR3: TGCAGTGCTAGAGATTGGGGACAGGACGAGCAGTACTTC. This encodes CSARDWGQDEQYF.

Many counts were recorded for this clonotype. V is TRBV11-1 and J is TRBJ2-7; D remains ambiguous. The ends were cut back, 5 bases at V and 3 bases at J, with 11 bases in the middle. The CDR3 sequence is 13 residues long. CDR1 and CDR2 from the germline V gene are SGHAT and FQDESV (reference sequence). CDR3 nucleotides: TGTGCCAGCAGCCTACGGGCCAGCTACGAGCAGTACTTC. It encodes CASSLRASYEQYF.

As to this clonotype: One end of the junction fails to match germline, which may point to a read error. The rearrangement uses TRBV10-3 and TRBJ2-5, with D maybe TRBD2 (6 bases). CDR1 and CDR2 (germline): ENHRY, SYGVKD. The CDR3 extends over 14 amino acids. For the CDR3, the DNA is TGTGCCATCAGTGAACGGGGCGGGGAAGAGCCCCAGTACTTC. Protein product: CAISERGGEEPQYF.

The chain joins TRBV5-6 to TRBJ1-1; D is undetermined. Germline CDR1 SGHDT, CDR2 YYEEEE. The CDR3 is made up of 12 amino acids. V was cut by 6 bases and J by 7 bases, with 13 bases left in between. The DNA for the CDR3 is TGTGCCAGCACTTATGGAGCCCTTGAAGCTTTCTTT. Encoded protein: CASTYGALEAFF.

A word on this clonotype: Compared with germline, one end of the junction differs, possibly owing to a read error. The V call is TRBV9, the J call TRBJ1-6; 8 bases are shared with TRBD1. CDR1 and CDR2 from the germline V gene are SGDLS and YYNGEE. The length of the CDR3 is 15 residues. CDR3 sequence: CAGSKSGTGDSPLHF. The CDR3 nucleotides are TGTGCCGGCAGCAAATCCGGGACAGGAGATTCACCCCTCCACTTT.

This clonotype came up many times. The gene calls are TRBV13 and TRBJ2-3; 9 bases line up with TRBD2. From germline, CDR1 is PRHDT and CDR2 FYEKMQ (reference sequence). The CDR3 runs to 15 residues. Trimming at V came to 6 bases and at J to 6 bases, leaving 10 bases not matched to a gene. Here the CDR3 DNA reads TGTGCCAGCAGTTTCCCCCCAGCGGGGGGTGATACGCAGTATTTT. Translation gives CASSFPPAGGDTQYF.

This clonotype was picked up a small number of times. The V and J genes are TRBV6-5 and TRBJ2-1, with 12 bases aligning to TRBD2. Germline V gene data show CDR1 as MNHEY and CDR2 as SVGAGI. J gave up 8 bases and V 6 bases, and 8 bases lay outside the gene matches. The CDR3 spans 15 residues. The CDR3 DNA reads TGTGCCAGCAGGCTACTAGCGGGGGGAAGGGATGAGCAGTTCTTC. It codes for CASRLLAGGRDEQFF.

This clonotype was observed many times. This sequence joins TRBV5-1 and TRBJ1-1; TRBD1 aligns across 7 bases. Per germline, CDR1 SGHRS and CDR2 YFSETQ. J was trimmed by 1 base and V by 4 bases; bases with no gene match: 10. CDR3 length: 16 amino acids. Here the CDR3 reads CASSPGQVLSNTEAFF. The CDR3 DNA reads TGCGCCAGCAGCCCCGGACAGGTATTATCGAACACTGAAGCTTTCTTT.

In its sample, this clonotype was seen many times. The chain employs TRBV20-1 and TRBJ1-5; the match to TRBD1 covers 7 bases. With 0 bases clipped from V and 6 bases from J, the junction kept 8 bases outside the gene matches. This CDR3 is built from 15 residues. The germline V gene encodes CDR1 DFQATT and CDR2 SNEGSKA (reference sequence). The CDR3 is CSARDPQGVRQPQHF. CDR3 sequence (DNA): TGCAGTGCTAGAGATCCGCAGGGGGTCCGTCAGCCCCAGCATTTT.

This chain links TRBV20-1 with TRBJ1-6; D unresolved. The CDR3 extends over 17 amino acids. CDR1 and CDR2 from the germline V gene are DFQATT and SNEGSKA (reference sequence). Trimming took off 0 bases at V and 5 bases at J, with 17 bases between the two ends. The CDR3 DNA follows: TGCAGTGCTAGAGATTGGCTGAAAGAGAACAATAATTCACCCCTCCACTTT. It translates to CSARDWLKENNNSPLHF.